The clone carrying this T cell receptor (beta chain) was counted only a few times. Its cognate antigen is unknown. This specimen comes from a study of cytomegalovirus exposure and HLA in healthy donors. Study-level findings and limits: Sequence variants that were highly shared formed a cluster that was likely a sequencing artifact. In an earlier analysis, about 87% or about 30%: the productive usage of most TCR beta V segments.

V lost 0 bases to trimming and J lost 3 bases; unmatched junction nucleotides: 5. The germline V gene encodes CDR1 GTSNPN and CDR2 SVGIG (reference sequence). CDR3 length: 16 amino acids. The primer mix had 60 Vbeta and 13 Jbeta primers. Measured with immunoSEQ multiplex PCR; TCRdb has only the in-frame clones, and not every one. The table lists around 65,000 clones, about 78% of them singletons, with less than 3.5% in the top ten. The receptor comes from a girl aged 5-17 years in good health and CMV-seropositive. V and J are TRBV30 and TRBJ2-3; 11 nucleotides line up with TRBD1. Sequences were obtained from PBMCs. The CDR3 nucleotides are TGTGCCTGGAGTGTCAAGGGACAGGGGGGAACAGATACGCAGTATTTT. Its protein is CAWSVKGQGGTDTQYF.